This T cell receptor beta chain comes out of a study of glioma-infiltrating T cells after dendritic cell vaccination. Of note for this clone: Antigen unknown.

Germline V CDR1 and CDR2: SGDLS, YYNGEE. V lost 0 bases to trimming and J lost 3 bases, with 9 bases between them. The CDR3 covers 14 residues. Overall study findings and caveats: Longer survival after dendritic cell vaccination followed higher pretreatment TIL content.

Generated by immunoSEQ multiplex PCR, the TCRdb table keeps only in-frame clones and is missing some. The sample has about 49,000 clones; approximately 85% are singletons. Here the sequenced sample was blood, taken before dendritic cell vaccination. This chain connects TRBV9 to TRBJ1-2; maybe TRBD1 (5 bases). The TCR was taken from a human donor with glioblastoma. The CDR3 region has the DNA TGTGCCAGCAGCGTAGGGGGGGTCGACTATGGCTACACCTTC. Its protein is CASSVGGVDYGYTF.